This TCR beta chain was retrieved from a study of cytomegalovirus exposure and HLA in healthy donors. Primers: 60 Vbeta forward and 13 Jbeta reverse. The data were produced by immunoSEQ multiplex PCR, yet TCRdb's version contains in-frame clones alone and is incomplete. The sample holds 200,000 or so clones, roughly 80% seen once. Points from the study as a whole: CMV serostatus was the only recorded immune exposure for donors.

V lost 4 bases to trimming and J lost 0 bases; unmatched junction nucleotides: 6. CDR1 and CDR2 (germline): SGHRS, YFSETQ. The CDR3 length is 15 residues. Comments on this clone: Its specificity is unknown.

This sequence was found in a boy aged 5-17 years in good health and CMV-seronegative. Sequencing was done on a sample of PBMCs. This chain joins TRBV5-1 and TRBJ1-2; TRBD1 matches at 7 bases. CDR3 sequence (DNA): TGCGCCAGCAGCGCGGGACAGAGAGCTAACTATGGCTACACCTTC. Encoded protein: CASSAGQRANYGYTF.